The 4 T cell receptor beta chains below all came from one sample that was sequenced in a study of blood T cell repertoires in COVID-19. TCRdb keeps only in-frame clones here, not all; method: immunoSEQ multiplex PCR. The sample consists of about 39,000 clones, 81% of them appearing once. Sequencing input: peripheral blood. These receptor sequences come from a human donor in a cohort sampled during active or convalescent COVID-19. The donor label of this sample is uncertain.

The chain uses TRBV3-1 (or the pseudogene TRBV3-2) and TRBJ2-2; 15 positions agree with TRBD2. Trimming removed 7 bases from V and 4 bases from J; junction bases left unmatched: 7. Germline values: CDR1 LGHDT, CDR2 YNNKEL (reference sequence). The CDR3 length is 17 residues. Here the CDR3 DNA reads TGTGCCAGCACTAGGACTAGCGGGAGGGCGGGCACCGGGGAGCTGTTTTTT. Its protein product is CASTRTSGRAGTGELFF.

The chain carries TRBV14 and TRBJ2-5; 7 bases agree with TRBD2. The junction had 10 bases not matched to a gene; V was cut back by 1 base and J by 5 bases. This CDR3 is 16 amino acids long. Germline assignment: CDR1 SGHDN and CDR2 FVKESK. The CDR3 reads CASSQGWSGKRETQYF. CDR3 coding DNA: TGTGCCAGCAGCCAAGGTTGGAGCGGGAAAAGGGAGACCCAGTACTTC.

The chain has TRBV24-1 and TRBJ2-1; D is uncertain. Trimming shortened V by 4 bases and J by 0 bases, and 12 bases separated the two germline ends. Germline V gene sequence: CDR1 KGHDR, CDR2 SFDVKD. This CDR3 has 16 amino acids. The CDR3 loop is CATSDTSGSSYNEQFF. The CDR3, as DNA: TGTGCCACCAGTGACACCTCCGGGTCCTCCTACAATGAGCAGTTCTTC.

The chain recombines TRBV2 with TRBJ2-3; possible D gene TRBD1, 5 bases. V lost 7 bases and J lost 8, with 13 bases in between. CDR1 is SNHLY, CDR2 FYNNEI, per germline. This CDR3 contains 12 residues. The CDR3 loop is CASNPDKSTQYF. The CDR3 coding sequence is TGTGCCAGCAATCCGGACAAGAGTACGCAGTATTTT.